A selection of T cell receptor beta chains follows, all from one sample in a study of glioma-infiltrating T cells after dendritic cell vaccination. Profiling relied on immunoSEQ multiplex PCR, and the TCRdb table lists in-frame clones only, not all of them. The sample lists tens of thousands of clones, roughly four fifths occurring once. This specimen was blood, taken after dendritic cell vaccination. The receptor source for this set is a human donor with glioblastoma. CDR3s include the opening cysteine and the closing phenylalanine or tryptophan. Each record gives: J gene, V gene, clone size, D gene, CDR3 protein, CDR3 DNA. D genes are given only for firm matches. Size values are once, few and many counts, or a class for expanded clones, and some rows have none.

TRBJ2-6,TRBV19,.,.,CASTSDSRSGANVLTF,TGTGCCAGTACTTCTGATTCGCGCTCTGGGGCCAACGTCCTGACTTTC
TRBJ2-3,TRBV19,.,TRBD2,CASDNPGTITDTQYF,TGTGCCAGCGACAATCCCGGGACTATTACAGATACGCAGTATTTT
TRBJ2-2,TRBV5-6,.,.,CASRLLSNTGELFF,TGTGCCAGCAGGTTACTTTCGAACACCGGGGAGCTGTTTTTT
TRBJ1-1,TRBV6-5,once,.,CASSFPGHGTEAFF,TGTGCCAGCAGTTTCCCGGGACACGGCACTGAAGCTTTCTTT
TRBJ2-1,TRBV30,.,TRBD2,CACSPGLAADEQFF,TGTGCCTGTTCCCCGGGACTAGCCGCCGATGAGCAGTTCTTC
TRBJ2-7,TRBV6-5,.,.,CASTLGGGHREQYF,TGTGCCAGCACCTTGGGGGGGGGCCACCGGGAGCAGTACTTC
TRBJ2-7,TRBV5-1,.,TRBD1,CASSLQPGQGTEQYF,TGCGCCAGCAGCTTACAACCGGGACAGGGGACCGAGCAGTACTTC
TRBJ2-3,TRBV13,.,TRBD1,CASSRDSRMSTDTQYF,TGTGCCAGCAGCCGGGACAGCCGGATGAGCACAGATACGCAGTATTTT
TRBJ2-7,TRBV19,.,TRBD1,CASSPSKGQGANEQYF,TGTGCCAGTAGCCCATCGAAGGGACAGGGCGCCAACGAGCAGTACTTC
TRBJ1-1,TRBV7-6,once,.,CASSSTVGGTMNTEAFF,TGTGCCAGCAGCTCCACCGTGGGGGGGACGATGAACACTGAAGCTTTCTTT
TRBJ2-3,TRBV12-5,.,TRBD1,CASGLDRGWTDTQYF,TGTGCTAGTGGTCTGGACAGGGGATGGACAGATACGCAGTATTTT
TRBJ2-2,TRBV2,.,.,CASKWGAGELFF,TGTGCCAGCAAATGGGGGGCCGGGGAGCTGTTTTTT
TRBJ2-3,TRBV29-1,.,TRBD2,CSAAGTRSTDTQYF,TGCAGCGCCGCCGGGACTAGAAGCACAGATACGCAGTATTTT
TRBJ2-2,TRBV29-1,.,TRBD2,CSAMPRLAGTGELFF,TGCAGCGCTATGCCCCGACTAGCTGGAACCGGGGAGCTGTTTTTT
TRBJ2-2,TRBV7-9,.,TRBD1,CASSTDRATGELFF,TGTGCCAGCAGCACAGACAGGGCCACCGGGGAGCTGTTTTTT
TRBJ1-3,TRBV7-9,.,.,CASSPDSISGNTIYF,TGTGCCAGCAGCCCTGACAGCATCTCTGGAAACACCATATATTTT
TRBJ2-4,TRBV14,.,TRBD2,CASSRGGVAKNIQYF,TGTGCCAGCAGCCGCGGGGGGGTAGCCAAAAACATTCAGTACTTC
TRBJ2-7,TRBV27,.,TRBD1,CASSRSGTVSYEQYF,TGTGCCAGCAGTCGCTCCGGGACAGTCTCCTACGAGCAGTACTTC
TRBJ2-5,TRBV5-4,.,.,CASSPQGIRETQYF,TGTGCCAGCAGCCCCCAGGGAATAAGAGAGACCCAGTACTTC
TRBJ2-1,TRBV5-1,.,.,CASSPPSGSYNEQFF,TGCGCCAGCAGCCCACCCTCCGGGAGCTACAATGAGCAGTTCTTC
TRBJ1-3,TRBV7-2,.,TRBD1,CASSLDRGNGNTIYF,TGTGCCAGCAGCTTGGACAGGGGAAATGGAAACACCATATATTTT
TRBJ1-5,TRBV29-1,once,.,CSVETAKNQPQHF,TGCAGCGTTGAGACAGCTAAAAATCAGCCCCAGCATTTT
TRBJ2-7,TRBV29-1,.,.,CSVADIGYEQYF,TGCAGCGTTGCGGACATAGGCTACGAGCAGTACTTC
TRBJ2-6,TRBV7-6,once,.,CASSYSNSGANVLTF,TGTGCCAGCAGCTATTCAAACTCTGGGGCCAACGTCCTGACTTTC
TRBJ2-1,TRBV5-1,.,.,CASRRGPENEQFF,TGCGCCAGCAGGAGAGGCCCAGAGAATGAGCAGTTCTTC
TRBJ1-1,TRBV9,.,TRBD1,CASSKTGTGLVTEAFF,TGTGCCAGCAGCAAAACCGGGACAGGGTTGGTCACTGAAGCTTTCTTT
TRBJ1-1,TRBV6-5,once,.,CASSSHEGAFF,TGTGCCAGCAGTTCTCACGAGGGAGCTTTCTTT
TRBJ1-1,TRBV2,.,.,CASSRPSGHPEAFF,TGTGCCAGCAGTCGGCCCTCGGGTCACCCTGAAGCTTTCTTT
TRBJ2-3,TRBV5-4,.,.,CASRLGQHREDTQYF,TGTGCCAGCAGATTAGGACAGCACAGAGAGGATACGCAGTATTTT
TRBJ2-3,TRBV9,.,.,CASSVESGAYTDTQYF,TGTGCCAGCAGCGTAGAGTCAGGGGCCTACACAGATACGCAGTATTTT